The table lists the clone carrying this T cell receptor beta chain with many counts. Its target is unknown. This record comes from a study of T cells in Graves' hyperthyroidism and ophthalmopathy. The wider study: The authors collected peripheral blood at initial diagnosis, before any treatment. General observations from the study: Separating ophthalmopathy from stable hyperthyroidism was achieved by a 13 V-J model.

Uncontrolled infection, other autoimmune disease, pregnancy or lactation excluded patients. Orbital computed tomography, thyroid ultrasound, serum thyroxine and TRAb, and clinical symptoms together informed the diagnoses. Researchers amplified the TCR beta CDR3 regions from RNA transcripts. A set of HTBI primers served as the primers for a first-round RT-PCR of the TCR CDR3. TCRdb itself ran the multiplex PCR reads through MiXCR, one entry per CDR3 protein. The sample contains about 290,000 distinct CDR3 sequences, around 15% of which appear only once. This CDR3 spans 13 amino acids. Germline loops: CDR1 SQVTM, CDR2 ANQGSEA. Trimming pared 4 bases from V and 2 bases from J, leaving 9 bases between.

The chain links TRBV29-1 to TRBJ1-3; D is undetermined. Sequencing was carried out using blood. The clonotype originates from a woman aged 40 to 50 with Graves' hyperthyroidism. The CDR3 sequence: CSVVLQTGNTIYF. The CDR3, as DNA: TGCAGCGTTGTCTTGCAAACTGGAAACACCATATATTTT.